These 5 T cell receptor beta chains were sequenced from one sample in a study of human T cells and chemical hapten exposure listed by TCRdb under 2021. The library relied on 5' RACE. TCRdb names Illumina MiSeq as the instrument used. The public reads were quality trimmed at Q25 with fastp and then assembled into clones with MiXCR by TCRdb, keeping productive beta chains. One record per CDR3 amino acid sequence lists the most common genes and DNA. Across this sample there are some 150,000 distinct CDR3 sequences, with about 4.3% seen only once. Jointly, the top ten make up 1.3% to 1.5% of the sample. Total RNA was extracted from unfractionated whole blood collected in Tempus Blood RNA tubes. The receptors were sampled from a female donor in good health.

The sample holds many counts of this clonotype. CDR3 nucleotide sequence: TGTGCCAGCAGTACCGATGAAACCACGGGCACTGAAGCTTTCTTT. Translated: CASSTDETTGTEAFF. The chain joins TRBV12-3 or TRBV12-4 to TRBJ1-1; D is uncertain. V lost 5 bases, J lost 4 bases, and 17 bases lay in between. The CDR3 is made up of 15 amino acids.

This chain links TRBV2 with TRBJ2-4; tentative D call: TRBD1 (5 bases). This CDR3 spans 14 amino acids. With 2 bases removed from V and 9 bases from J, the gap between germline ends came to 14 bases. Germline V lookup: CDR1 SNHLY, CDR2 FYNNEI. The CDR3 DNA is TGTGCCAGCAGTGAACTCAGGGTCGAAAGCATTCAGTACTTC. This gives the protein CASSELRVESIQYF.

Many counts were recorded for this clonotype. V and J are TRBV20-1 and TRBJ2-3; D remains ambiguous. Trimming removed 0 bases at V and 2 bases at J, with 6 bases between. CDR3 length: 13 residues. The V gene's germline CDR1 is DFQATT and CDR2 SNEGSKA (reference sequence). CDR3: CSARDRTTDTQYF. DNA for the CDR3: TGCAGTGCTAGAGATAGGACCACAGATACGCAGTATTTT.

This clonotype was observed at least ten times. The chain combines TRBV20-1 with TRBJ2-1; D not certain. Per germline, CDR1 DFQATT and CDR2 SNEGSKA (reference sequence). V dropped 5 bases and J dropped 3 bases, with 5 bases sitting between them. The CDR3 consists of 11 residues. DNA of the CDR3: TGCAGTGCTCGTAGCTACAATGAGCAGTTCTTC. This translates into CSARSYNEQFF.

This clonotype occurred many times. The junction shows a germline mismatch at one end, possibly a read error. V usage is TRBV7-7 and J usage is TRBJ2-3; D is possibly TRBD1 (6 bases). The length of the CDR3 is 15 residues. CDR1 is SSHAT, CDR2 FNYEAQ, per germline (reference sequence). In DNA, the CDR3 is TGTGCTAGCAGCTTCGGGCAGGGGCGCGGAGATACGCAGTATTTT. Encoded protein: CASSFGQGRGDTQYF.